The rows below give T cell receptor beta chains drawn from one sample of a study of blood T cell repertoires in COVID-19. Sequencing was performed with immunoSEQ multiplex PCR; in TCRdb, only in-frame clones are kept and a portion is missing. The sample gives about 160,000 clones, about 85% of which show up once; around 1.1% is in the top ten. The sequenced sample consisted of peripheral blood. These receptors were collected from a man between 40 and 49 years old with acute or convalescent COVID-19. Each CDR3 is given with its conserved first and last residue. D genes are given only for firm matches. Size tells how often a clone was seen (once, few, many) or the class of an expanded clone, and some rows leave it out.

.	.	TRBV27	TRBJ1-1	CASSSPFDDGVNTEAFF	TGTGCCAGCAGTTCTCCCTTTGACGACGGAGTGAACACTGAAGCTTTCTTT
.	TRBD2	TRBV12-5	TRBJ2-7	CASGLDRGTSGATYEQYF	TGTGCTAGTGGTTTGGACCGCGGGACCAGCGGGGCCACCTACGAGCAGTACTTC
few	.	TRBV4-1	TRBJ2-6	CASSQDAPGRVGANVLTF	TGCGCCAGCAGCCAAGATGCCCCAGGGCGAGTTGGGGCCAACGTCCTGACTTTC
.	.	TRBV19	TRBJ1-1	CASTGGAEAFF	TGTGCCAGTACCGGTGGAGCTGAAGCTTTCTTT
.	.	TRBV29-1	TRBJ1-1	CSGLQGNEAFF	TGCAGCGGCTTACAGGGCAATGAAGCTTTCTTT
few	TRBD1	TRBV3-1/TRBV3-2	TRBJ1-6	CASSQVGGGSWNSPLHF	TGTGCCAGCAGCCAAGTAGGAGGGGGCTCGTGGAATTCACCCCTCCACTTT
.	TRBD1	TRBV7-3	TRBJ2-6	CASSSMPQGTGANVLTF	TGTGCCAGCAGCTCCATGCCACAGGGGACTGGGGCCAACGTCCTGACTTTC
.	TRBD1	TRBV15	TRBJ1-3	CATSTRTGGNTIYF	TGTGCCACCAGCACCCGGACAGGAGGAAACACCATATATTTT
.	.	TRBV7-9	TRBJ1-1	CASSSPVEGADTEAFF	TGTGCCAGCAGCTCCCCCGTTGAAGGGGCGGACACTGAAGCTTTCTTT
.	TRBD1	TRBV3-1/TRBV3-2	TRBJ1-2	CASSPRDSWNYGYTF	TGTGCCAGCAGCCCCCGGGACAGCTGGAACTATGGCTACACCTTC
.	.	TRBV7-8	TRBJ1-4	CASSLGDWGNEKLFF	TGTGCCAGCAGCCTAGGGGATTGGGGCAATGAAAAACTGTTTTTT
.	.	TRBV11-2	TRBJ2-5	CASSLDSVRGHEETQYF	TGTGCCAGCAGCTTAGATTCGGTTAGAGGGCACGAGGAGACCCAGTACTTC
.	TRBD2	TRBV13	TRBJ2-5	CASSLSSGGGETQYF	TGTGCCAGCAGCTTAAGTAGCGGGGGAGGGGAGACCCAGTACTTC
.	.	TRBV6-4	TRBJ1-2	CAQAANYGYTF	TGTGCACAGGCAGCTAACTATGGCTACACCTTC
.	.	TRBV6-5	TRBJ1-4	CASSYAGTRGEKLFF	TGTGCCAGCAGTTACGCCGGGACAAGGGGTGAAAAACTGTTTTTT
.	.	TRBV24-1	TRBJ1-1	CATSDNRGGGEAFF	TGTGCCACCAGTGACAATCGGGGTGGTGGTGAAGCTTTCTTT
.	TRBD1	TRBV9	TRBJ2-5	CASSVVGTGSMETQYF	TGTGCCAGCAGCGTAGTAGGGACAGGGTCGATGGAGACCCAGTACTTC
.	.	TRBV2	TRBJ1-2	CATAGGLNYGYTF	TGTGCCACTGCGGGTGGGCTCAACTATGGCTACACCTTC
few	.	TRBV6-2/TRBV6-3	TRBJ2-7	CASSYRQGTWEQYF	TGTGCCAGCAGTTACAGGCAGGGGACGTGGGAGCAGTACTTC
.	TRBD1	TRBV5-1	TRBJ2-1	CASSLGTGNNEQFF	TGCGCCAGCAGCTTGGGGACAGGGAACAATGAGCAGTTCTTC
few	.	TRBV6-5	TRBJ2-7	CASSPPGLSYEQYF	TGTGCCAGCAGTCCCCCGGGACTCTCCTACGAGCAGTACTTC
.	.	TRBV27	TRBJ2-2	CASTSSYLTGELFF	TGTGCCAGCACCTCTTCCTACCTCACCGGGGAGCTGTTTTTT
.	TRBD1	TRBV6-6	TRBJ1-1	CASGQGMGTEAFF	TGTGCCAGTGGACAGGGGATGGGGACTGAAGCTTTCTTT
.	.	TRBV3-1/TRBV3-2	TRBJ2-1	CASSQDSSPYNEQFF	TGTGCCAGCAGCCAAGACTCCTCCCCCTACAATGAGCAGTTCTTC
.	TRBD1	TRBV9	TRBJ1-2	CASSARDRGNYGYTF	TGTGCCAGCAGCGCAAGGGACAGGGGGAACTATGGCTACACCTTC
.	.	TRBV19	TRBJ2-3	CASSIRGGAGTDTQYF	TGTGCCAGTAGTATTCGAGGGGGGGCCGGGACAGATACGCAGTATTTT
.	.	TRBV12-3/TRBV12-4	TRBJ2-2	CASSLVRWELFF	TGTGCCAGCAGTTTAGTGCGGTGGGAGCTGTTTTTT
once	.	TRBV7-2	TRBJ2-2	CASSSSGRTGELFF	TGTGCCAGCAGCTCCTCAGGGCGGACCGGGGAGCTGTTTTTT
.	TRBD1	TRBV2	TRBJ2-2	CASEQGHPPGELFF	TGTGCCAGCGAACAGGGGCACCCACCCGGGGAGCTGTTTTTT
.	.	TRBV7-8	TRBJ2-2	CASGGADGELFF	TGTGCCAGCGGGGGGGCTGACGGGGAGCTGTTTTTT
.	TRBD1	TRBV28	TRBJ1-2	CASSPAQGRGARLGYTF	TGTGCCAGCAGTCCCGCTCAAGGCAGGGGGGCCCGACTGGGCTACACCTTC
.	.	TRBV9	TRBJ1-1	CASSVRGGAEAFF	TGTGCCAGCAGCGTACGAGGGGGGGCTGAAGCTTTCTTT
.	.	TRBV9	TRBJ1-3	CASSAGDFSGPGNTIYF	TGTGCCAGCAGCGCGGGGGATTTCTCGGGACCGGGAAACACCATATATTTT
.	.	TRBV18	TRBJ2-1	CASSPNQGIINEQFF	TGTGCCAGCTCACCCAACCAGGGGATTATCAATGAGCAGTTCTTC
few	.	TRBV5-1	TRBJ2-1	CASSPTGLEEQFF	TGCGCCAGCAGCCCAACCGGTCTAGAGGAGCAGTTCTTC